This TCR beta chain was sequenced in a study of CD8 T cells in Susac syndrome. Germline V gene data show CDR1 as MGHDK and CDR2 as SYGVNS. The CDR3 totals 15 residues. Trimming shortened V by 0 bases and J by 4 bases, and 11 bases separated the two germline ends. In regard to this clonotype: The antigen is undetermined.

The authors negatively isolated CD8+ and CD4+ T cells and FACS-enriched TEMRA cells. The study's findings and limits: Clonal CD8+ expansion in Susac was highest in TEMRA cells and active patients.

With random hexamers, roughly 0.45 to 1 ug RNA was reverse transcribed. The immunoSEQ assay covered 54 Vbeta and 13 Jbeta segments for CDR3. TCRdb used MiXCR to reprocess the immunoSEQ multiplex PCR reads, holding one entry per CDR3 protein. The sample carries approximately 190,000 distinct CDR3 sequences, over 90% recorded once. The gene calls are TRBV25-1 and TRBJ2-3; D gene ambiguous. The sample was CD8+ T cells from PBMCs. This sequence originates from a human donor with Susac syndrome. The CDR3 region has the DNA TGTGCCAGCAGTGAATATACGGCGGCCGCAGATACGCAGTATTTT. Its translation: CASSEYTAAADTQYF.